This T cell receptor (beta chain) is drawn from a study of CD8+ T cells in alopecia areata. Study summary: Treated patients received severity scores based on the percentage of scalp area affected. Study results and caveats: Sequencing of scalp samples also includes resident alphabeta T cells from normal skin. Scalp and blood retained many expanded lesional clones during tofacitinib. Normal scalp had lower clonality than lesional scalp, with alopecia totalis/universalis lesions showing this most strongly.

This clone was found many times. Its specificity is not known. V lost 1 base and J lost 6, with 13 bases in between. Germline V lookup: CDR1 LNHNV, CDR2 YYDKDF (reference sequence). The CDR3 is 14 amino acids. RNA was isolated and reverse transcribed to cDNA, the sequencing template. The method was immunoSEQ multiplex PCR; TCRdb's version includes in-frame clones alone and lacks a portion of them. Of 250,000 to 300,000 clones in the sample, about 62% were seen once. The treatment denotes: oral pan-JAK inhibitor, 5-10 mg twice daily. The chain joins TRBV15 to TRBJ2-7; a possible D gene is TRBD1 (5 bases). This TCR was recovered from a human donor with alopecia areata. The sample in question was CD4+ T cells sorted from blood, obtained at week 24, from a patient treated with tofacitinib. For the CDR3, the DNA is TGTGCCACCAGCAGAGGGGCAGGGCTGGGCGAGCAGTACTTC. The encoded protein is CATSRGAGLGEQYF.